The TCR beta chain under discussion was sequenced for a study of blood T cell repertoires in COVID-19 (dated by TCRdb to about 2020). At the level of the whole study: The collaborator samples originated in the United States, Italy and Spain and spanned the acute and convalescent phases of COVID-19. A freely available public database, intended as a resource for researchers studying the immune response to SARS-CoV-2, is where the repertoires were released. HLA class I and class II types, where available, came from metadata supplied by the sample provider rather than from assay-based typing. The dataset comprised deeply sampled blood TCRbeta repertoires from subjects exposed to, actively infected with, or recovered from COVID-19. The prospective study material was composed of cDNA or gDNA derived from T cells, B-cell-depleted T cells, or PBMCs. Sample metadata almost always included a de-identified subject ID, COVID-19 status, age in years and sex. The samples were drawn from two sources: the first 160 participants of the ongoing ImmuneRACE study, and 1,254 subjects contributed by 6 global collaborators.

One collaborating source in Seattle enrolled patients while the patients were actively infected and followed the patients over time throughout the course of disease. Whole blood was collected in K2EDTA tubes by collaborating institutions according to the institutions' own protocols. For TCRbeta analysis, collaborators shipped samples as frozen whole blood, isolated PBMCs, or DNA extracted from either of those sample types. Trimming costs V 4 bases and J 2 bases, and their ends lie 9 bases apart. CDR1 and CDR2, looked up from the germline V gene, are MDHEN and SYDVKM. The CDR3 goes from the cysteine to the phenylalanine over 15 residues. Solely the CDR3 DNA is kept, with 45 bases framed from the first base. Comments on this clone: The antigen it recognizes is unknown. Base quality data are lacking; no much larger clone is found one base away.

The immunoSEQ Assay, a bias-controlled multiplex PCR, was used to amplify TCRbeta CDR3 regions from genomic DNA. In the source study's methods: The number of nucleated cells in each sample was estimated from the amplification of reference gene primers within the assay. To quantify the absolute abundance of each unique TCRbeta CDR3 rearrangement, sequence reads were collapsed and filtered. For each sample, productive Simpson clonality was calculated as the square root of Simpson's diversity index over productive rearrangements. Imported from immuneACCESS, the table was reduced by TCRdb to in-frame sequences with V and J called. These copies leave out some clones; in studies compared against another copy, an unresolved V gene accounts for under half, and the cause of the remainder is not known. V and J calls plus clone size are reproduced from that table; the DNA served to infer D and trimming. The sample yields 250,000 to 300,000 clones; approximately 91% were counted once. About 11% of the sample is in the top ten clones.

What the study reported, not specific to this receptor: How much clinical and demographic metadata was included differed by source and by participant, and the metadata was provided uncurated.

The clonotype was recovered from a woman under 40 with COVID-19, enrolled during active disease. The sequenced material came from peripheral blood. The rearranged chain carries TRBV28 and TRBJ1-6; the D segment cannot be called with confidence. This receptor carries the CDR3 CASSSRGAYNSPLHF. The DNA reads as follows: TGTGCCAGCAGTTCGCGGGGAGCCTATAATTCACCCCTCCACTTT.